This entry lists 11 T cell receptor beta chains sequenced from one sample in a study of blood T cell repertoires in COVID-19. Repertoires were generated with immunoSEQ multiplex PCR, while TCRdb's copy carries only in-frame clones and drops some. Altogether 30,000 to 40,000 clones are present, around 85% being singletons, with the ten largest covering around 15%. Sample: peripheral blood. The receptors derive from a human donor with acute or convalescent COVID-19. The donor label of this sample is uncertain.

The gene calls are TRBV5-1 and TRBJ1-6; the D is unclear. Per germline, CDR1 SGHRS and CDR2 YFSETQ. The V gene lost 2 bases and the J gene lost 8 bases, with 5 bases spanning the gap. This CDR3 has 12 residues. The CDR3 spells CASSLADSPLHF. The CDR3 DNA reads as TGCGCCAGCAGCTTAGCGGATTCACCCCTCCACTTT.

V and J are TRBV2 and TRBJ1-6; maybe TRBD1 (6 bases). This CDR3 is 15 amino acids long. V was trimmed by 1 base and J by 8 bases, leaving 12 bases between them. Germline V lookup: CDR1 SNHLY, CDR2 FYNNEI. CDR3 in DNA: TGTGCCAGCAGTGAAGGGGTAGAGGGGGATTCACCCCTCCACTTT. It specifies CASSEGVEGDSPLHF.

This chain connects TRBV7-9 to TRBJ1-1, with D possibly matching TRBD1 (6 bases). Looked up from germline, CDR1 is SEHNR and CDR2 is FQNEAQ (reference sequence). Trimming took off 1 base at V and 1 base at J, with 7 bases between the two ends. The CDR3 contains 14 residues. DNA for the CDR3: TGTGCCAGCAGCTTAGGGGGACAGAACACTGAAGCTTTCTTT. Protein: CASSLGGQNTEAFF. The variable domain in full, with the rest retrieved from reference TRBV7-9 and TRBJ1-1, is DTGVSQNPRHKITKRGQNVTFRCDPISEHNRLYWYRQTLGQGPEFLTYFQNEAQLEKSRLLSDRFSAERPKGSFSTLEIQRTEQGDSAMYLCASSLGGQNTEAFFGQGTRLTVV.

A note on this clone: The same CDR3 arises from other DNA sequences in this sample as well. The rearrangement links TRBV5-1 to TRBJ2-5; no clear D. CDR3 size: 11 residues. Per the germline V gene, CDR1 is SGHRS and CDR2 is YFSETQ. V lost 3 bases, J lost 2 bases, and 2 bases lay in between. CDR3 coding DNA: TGCGCCAGCAGCTCTCAAGAGACCCAGTACTTC. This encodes CASSSQETQYF.

This CDR3 reads CASSLFGPTDSYGYTF. The DNA of the CDR3 is TGTGCCAGCAGTTTATTCGGGCCGACAGACTCCTATGGCTACACCTTC. This chain joins TRBV28 and TRBJ1-2, with a weak D call TRBD1 (5 bases). The CDR3 consists of 16 residues. Germline assignment: CDR1 MDHEN and CDR2 SYDVKM. Trimming cost V 1 base and J 4 bases, with 16 bases left between them.

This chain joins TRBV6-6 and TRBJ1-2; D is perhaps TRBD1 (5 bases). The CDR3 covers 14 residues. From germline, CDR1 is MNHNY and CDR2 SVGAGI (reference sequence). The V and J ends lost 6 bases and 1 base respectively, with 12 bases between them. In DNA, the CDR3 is TGTGCCAGCAGAACAGGAGTTTATAACTATGGCTACACCTTC. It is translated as CASRTGVYNYGYTF.

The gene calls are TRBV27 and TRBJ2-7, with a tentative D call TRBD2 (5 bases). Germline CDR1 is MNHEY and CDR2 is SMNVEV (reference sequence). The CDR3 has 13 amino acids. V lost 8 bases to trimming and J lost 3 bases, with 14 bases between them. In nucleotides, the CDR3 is TGTGCCAGCTCCAACGGAGGTAACTACGAGCAGTACTTC. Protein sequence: CASSNGGNYEQYF.

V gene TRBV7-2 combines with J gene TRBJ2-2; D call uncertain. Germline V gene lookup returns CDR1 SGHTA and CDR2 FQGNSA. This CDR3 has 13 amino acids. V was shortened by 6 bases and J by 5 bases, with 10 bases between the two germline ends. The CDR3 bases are TGTGCCAGCAGTAACGGGTGGACCGGGGAGCTGTTTTTT. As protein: CASSNGWTGELFF.

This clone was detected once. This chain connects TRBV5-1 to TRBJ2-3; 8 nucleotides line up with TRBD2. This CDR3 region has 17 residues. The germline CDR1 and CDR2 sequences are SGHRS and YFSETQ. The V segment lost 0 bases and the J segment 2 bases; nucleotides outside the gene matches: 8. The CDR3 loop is CASSLAASGSHTDTQYF. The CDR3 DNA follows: TGCGCCAGCAGCTTGGCCGCTAGCGGGTCTCACACAGATACGCAGTATTTT.

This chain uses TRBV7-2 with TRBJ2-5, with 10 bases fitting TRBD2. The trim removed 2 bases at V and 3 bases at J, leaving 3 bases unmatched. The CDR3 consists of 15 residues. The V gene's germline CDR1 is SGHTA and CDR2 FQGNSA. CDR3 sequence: CASSLFLAGEETQYF. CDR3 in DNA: TGTGCCAGCAGCTTATTCCTAGCGGGAGAAGAGACCCAGTACTTC.

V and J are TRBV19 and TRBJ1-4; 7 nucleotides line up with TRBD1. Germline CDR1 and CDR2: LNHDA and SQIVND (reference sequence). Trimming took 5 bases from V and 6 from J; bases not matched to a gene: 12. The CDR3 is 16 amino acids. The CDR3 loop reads CASSPRDSGIYEKLFF. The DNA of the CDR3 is TGTGCCAGTAGTCCCCGGGACAGCGGAATCTATGAAAAACTGTTTTTT. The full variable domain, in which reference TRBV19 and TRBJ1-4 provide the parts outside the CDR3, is DGGITQSPKYLFRKEGQNVTLSCEQNLNHDAMYWYRQDPGQGLRLIYYSQIVNDFQKGDIAEGYSVSREKKESFPLTVTSAQKNPTAFYLCASSPRDSGIYEKLFFGSGTQLSVL.